The rows below give T cell receptor beta chains drawn from one sample of a study of cytomegalovirus exposure and HLA in healthy donors. Only in-frame clones appear in the TCRdb table, and some are missing; sequencing was by immunoSEQ multiplex PCR. This sample has roughly 110,000 clones, with 55% to 80% found just once. Input material: PBMCs. The receptors originated from a woman in her 30s in good health and CMV-seronegative. The CDR3 runs from the conserved cysteine through the conserved F or W. D genes are given only for firm matches. The size of a clone is reported for some rows only, either as once, few or many, or as a class for expanded clones.

j_gene | abundance | v_gene | d_gene | CDR3nt | CDR3aa
TRBJ2-5 | - | TRBV7-8 | TRBD1 | TGTGCCAGCAGCTTCGACAGGGGTGGGGAGACCCAGTACTTC | CASSFDRGGETQYF
TRBJ1-1 | few | TRBV28 | TRBD1 | TGTGCCAGCAGTTTCTTACAGGGGGCGAACACTGAAGCTTTCTTT | CASSFLQGANTEAFF
TRBJ1-1 | - | TRBV2 | - | TGTGCCAGCAGTGTTAGAATGAACACTGAAGCTTTCTTT | CASSVRMNTEAFF
TRBJ1-4 | - | TRBV18 | - | TGTGCCAGCTCACCTGTAACGATACGAGATATTGCAACTAATGAAAAACTGTTTTTT | CASSPVTIRDIATNEKLFF
TRBJ1-1 | - | TRBV28 | TRBD1 | TGTGCCAGCAGTTTGAAATGGCTAAGACAGGGACTGAACACTGAAGCTTTCTTT | CASSLKWLRQGLNTEAFF
TRBJ1-5 | - | TRBV29-1 | TRBD1 | TGCAGCGTGGTGGGTCAGGGGGGCAATCAGCCCCAGCATTTT | CSVVGQGGNQPQHF
TRBJ2-2 | - | TRBV19 | TRBD2 | TGTGCCAGTAGTATACTAGGGACTAGCGGGTTCACCGGGGAGCTGTTTTTT | CASSILGTSGFTGELFF
TRBJ1-1 | - | TRBV28 | TRBD1 | TGTGCCAGCAGTTTAACAGACAGGGCAGCCTCCATTGGGACTGAAGCTTTCTTT | CASSLTDRAASIGTEAFF
TRBJ2-4 | - | TRBV27 | - | TGTGCCAGCAGTCCCACCCTGACTAGGTCAGCCAAAAACATTCAGTACTTC | CASSPTLTRSAKNIQYF
TRBJ1-1 | - | TRBV18 | - | TGTGCCAGCTCGGAACATTGGGACACCAACACTGAAGCTTTCTTT | CASSEHWDTNTEAFF
TRBJ2-4 | - | TRBV7-2 | TRBD1 | TGTGCCAGCAGCCTAAGGGGGCAGTCGGTCATTCAGTACTTC | CASSLRGQSVIQYF
TRBJ2-7 | once | TRBV15 | TRBD2 | TGTGCCACCAGCACTTTAGCGGGAGGGCCGGTCGAGCAGTACTTC | CATSTLAGGPVEQYF
TRBJ2-7 | - | TRBV28 | TRBD1 | TGTGCCAGCAGTTCCTTGTCCGGGACAGGGTTCGTCTACGAGCAGTACTTC | CASSSLSGTGFVYEQYF
TRBJ1-2 | - | TRBV27 | - | TGTGCCAGCAGCCTCCCAACCGGCTATGGCTACACCTTC | CASSLPTGYGYTF
TRBJ1-2 | once | TRBV6-1 | TRBD1 | TGTGCCAGCAGTTCGGGACAGGGTGGGGACTATGGCTACACCTTC | CASSSGQGGDYGYTF
TRBJ2-2 | - | TRBV5-4 | - | TGTGCCAGCAGCTTGGTTGGCGGAGGCAGGACCGGGGAGCTGTTTTTT | CASSLVGGGRTGELFF
TRBJ2-2 | - | TRBV27 | - | TGTGCCAGCAGGGTTGGCGGGTTTTACACCGGGGAGCTGTTTTTT | CASRVGGFYTGELFF
TRBJ1-1 | few | TRBV5-1 | - | TGCGCCAGCAGCAACCCACAGGGCCCCACTGAAGCTTTCTTT | CASSNPQGPTEAFF
TRBJ1-1 | once | TRBV5-1 | TRBD1 | TGCGCCAGCGCACCGGAACCGGGACAGGGCACCCCCGCTTTCTTT | CASAPEPGQGTPAFF
TRBJ1-6 | few | TRBV9 | - | TGTGCCAGCAGCGTCCAAACAGGGCTTGGTTCACCCCTCCACTTT | CASSVQTGLGSPLHF